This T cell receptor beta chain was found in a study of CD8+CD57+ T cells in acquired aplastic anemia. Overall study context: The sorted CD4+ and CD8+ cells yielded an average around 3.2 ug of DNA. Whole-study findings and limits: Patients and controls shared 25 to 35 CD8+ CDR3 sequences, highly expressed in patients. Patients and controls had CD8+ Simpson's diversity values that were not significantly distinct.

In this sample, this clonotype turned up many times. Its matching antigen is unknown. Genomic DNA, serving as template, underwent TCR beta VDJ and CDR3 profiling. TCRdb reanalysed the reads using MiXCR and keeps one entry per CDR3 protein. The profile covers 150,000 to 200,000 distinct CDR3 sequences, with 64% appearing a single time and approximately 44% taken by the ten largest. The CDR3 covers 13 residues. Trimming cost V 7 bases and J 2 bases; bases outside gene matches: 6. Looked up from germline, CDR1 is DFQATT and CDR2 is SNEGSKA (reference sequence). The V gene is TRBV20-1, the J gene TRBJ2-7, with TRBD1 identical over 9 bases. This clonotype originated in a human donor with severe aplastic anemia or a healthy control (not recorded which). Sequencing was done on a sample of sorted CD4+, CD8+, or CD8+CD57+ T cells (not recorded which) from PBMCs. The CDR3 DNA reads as TGCAGTGTCGGGGACAGGGCCACCTACGAGCAGTACTTC. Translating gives CSVGDRATYEQYF.